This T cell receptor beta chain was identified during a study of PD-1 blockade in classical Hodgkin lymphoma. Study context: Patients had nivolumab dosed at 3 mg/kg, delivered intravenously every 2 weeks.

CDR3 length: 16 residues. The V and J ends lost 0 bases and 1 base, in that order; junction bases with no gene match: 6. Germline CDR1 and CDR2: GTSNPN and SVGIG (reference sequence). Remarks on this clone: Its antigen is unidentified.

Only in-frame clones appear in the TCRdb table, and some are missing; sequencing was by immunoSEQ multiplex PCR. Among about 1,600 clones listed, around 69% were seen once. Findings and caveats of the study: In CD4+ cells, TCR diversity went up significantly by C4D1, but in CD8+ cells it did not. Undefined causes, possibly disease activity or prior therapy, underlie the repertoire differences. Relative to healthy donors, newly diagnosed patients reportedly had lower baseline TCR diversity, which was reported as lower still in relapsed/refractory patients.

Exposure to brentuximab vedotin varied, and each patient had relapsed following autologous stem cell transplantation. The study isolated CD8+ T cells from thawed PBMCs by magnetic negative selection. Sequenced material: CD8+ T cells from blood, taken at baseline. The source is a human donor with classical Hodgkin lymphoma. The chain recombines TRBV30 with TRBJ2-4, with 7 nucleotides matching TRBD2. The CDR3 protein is CAWSVGAGVAKNIQYF. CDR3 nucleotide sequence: TGTGCCTGGAGTGTAGGGGCGGGAGTGGCCAAAAACATTCAGTACTTC. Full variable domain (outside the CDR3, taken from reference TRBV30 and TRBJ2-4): SQTIHQWPATLVQPVGSPLSLECTVEGTSNPNLYWYRQAAGRGLQLLFYSVGIGQISSEVPQNLSASRPQDRQFILSSKKLLLSDSGFYLCAWSVGAGVAKNIQYFGAGTRLSVL.